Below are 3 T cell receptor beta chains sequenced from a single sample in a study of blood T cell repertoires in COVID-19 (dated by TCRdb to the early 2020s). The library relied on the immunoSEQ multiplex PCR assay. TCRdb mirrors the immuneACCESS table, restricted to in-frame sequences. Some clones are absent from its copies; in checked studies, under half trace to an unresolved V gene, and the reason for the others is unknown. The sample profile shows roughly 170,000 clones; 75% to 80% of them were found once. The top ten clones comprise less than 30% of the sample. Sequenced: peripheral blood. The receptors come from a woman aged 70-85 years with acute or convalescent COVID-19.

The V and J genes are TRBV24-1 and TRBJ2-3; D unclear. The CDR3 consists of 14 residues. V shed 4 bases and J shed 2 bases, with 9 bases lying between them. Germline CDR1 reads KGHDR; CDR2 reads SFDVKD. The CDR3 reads CATSEPTPTDTQYF. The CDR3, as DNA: TGTGCCACCAGTGAGCCGACACCCACAGATACGCAGTATTTT.

In DNA, the CDR3 is TGTGCCAGCAGCGGGGACTACCTGACATACAATGAGCAGTTCTTC. It translates to CASSGDYLTYNEQFF. This chain links TRBV9 with TRBJ2-1; TRBD2 matches at 7 bases. This CDR3 comprises 15 residues. Germline values: CDR1 SGDLS, CDR2 YYNGEE. V lost 3 bases and J lost 4; bases outside the gene matches: 7.

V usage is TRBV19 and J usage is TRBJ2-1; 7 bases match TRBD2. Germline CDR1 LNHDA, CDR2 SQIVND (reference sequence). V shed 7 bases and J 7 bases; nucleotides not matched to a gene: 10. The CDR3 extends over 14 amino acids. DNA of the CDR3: TGTGCCAGTAACGGGAGGATAGGGTGGAATGAGCAGTTCTTC. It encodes CASNGRIGWNEQFF.